The T cell receptor beta chain described here comes from a study of human T cells and chemical hapten exposure. Study at large: Mainly, slight library volume differences in the pool made TCR yields vary.

Study-wide points: A positive correlation with patch test score was found for PT1 expanded TCR counts.

This clonotype showed up just a few times. Its antigen is currently unknown. One entry per CDR3 protein results from TCRdb running MiXCR on the RACE reads. The sample has 35,000 to 50,000 distinct CDR3 sequences; about an eighth are singletons. Time point: pre-sensitization, week 0. The treatment here: therapeutic diphenylcyclopropenone sensitization with weekly scalp DPC. Blood collection happened ahead of applying each patch test. This sequence originates from a woman aged 30 to 39 with alopecia areata. Some clones in this sample may be carry-over from other donors' samples. Sequences were derived from whole blood, sampled in connection with sensitization to the hapten diphenylcyclopropenone (DPC).

In DNA, the CDR3 is TGTGCCAGCAGCCCCCAAGGGACTTATACCTACAATGAGCAGTTCTTC. It yields the protein CASSPQGTYTYNEQFF. The gene calls are TRBV7-2 and TRBJ2-1, with D possibly matching TRBD2 (6 bases). The V end was cut by 5 bases, the J end by 2 bases, with 16 bases between. CDR3 length: 16 amino acids. Germline V gives CDR1 SGHTA, CDR2 FQGNSA.